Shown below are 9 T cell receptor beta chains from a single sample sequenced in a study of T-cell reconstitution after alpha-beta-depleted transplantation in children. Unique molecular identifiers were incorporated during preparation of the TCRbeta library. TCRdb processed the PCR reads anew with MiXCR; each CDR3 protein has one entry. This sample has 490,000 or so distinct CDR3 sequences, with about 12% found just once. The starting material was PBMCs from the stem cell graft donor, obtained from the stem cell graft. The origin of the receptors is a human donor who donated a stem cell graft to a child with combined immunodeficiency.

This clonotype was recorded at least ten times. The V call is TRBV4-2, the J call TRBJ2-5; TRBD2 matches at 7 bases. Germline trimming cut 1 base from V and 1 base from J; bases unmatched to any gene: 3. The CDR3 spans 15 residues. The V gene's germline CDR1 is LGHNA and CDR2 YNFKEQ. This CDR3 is CASSQGGGIQETQYF. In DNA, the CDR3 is TGTGCCAGCAGCCAAGGGGGGGGAATCCAAGAGACCCAGTACTTC.

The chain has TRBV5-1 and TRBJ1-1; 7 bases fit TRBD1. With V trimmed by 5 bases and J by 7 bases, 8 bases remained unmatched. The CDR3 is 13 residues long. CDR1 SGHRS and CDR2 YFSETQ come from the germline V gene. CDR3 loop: CASSRGTELEAFF. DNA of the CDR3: TGCGCCAGCAGTCGGGGGACAGAGCTTGAAGCTTTCTTT.

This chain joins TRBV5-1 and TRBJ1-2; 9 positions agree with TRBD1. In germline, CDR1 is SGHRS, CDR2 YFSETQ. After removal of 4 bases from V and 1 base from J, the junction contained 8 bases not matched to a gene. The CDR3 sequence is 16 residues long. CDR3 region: CASSHGRDRVNYGYTF. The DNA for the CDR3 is TGCGCCAGCAGCCATGGGAGGGACAGGGTTAACTATGGCTACACCTTC.

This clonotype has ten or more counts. The CDR3: CASSLRLAGYNEQFF. The CDR3 DNA follows: TGTGCCAGCAGCTTGCGGTTAGCGGGATACAATGAGCAGTTCTTC. The chain couples TRBV7-8 to TRBJ2-1; 8 nucleotides align to TRBD2. CDR3 size: 15 residues. Germline values: CDR1 SGHVS, CDR2 FQNEAQ. J gave up 4 bases and V 3 bases, and 5 bases lay outside the gene matches.

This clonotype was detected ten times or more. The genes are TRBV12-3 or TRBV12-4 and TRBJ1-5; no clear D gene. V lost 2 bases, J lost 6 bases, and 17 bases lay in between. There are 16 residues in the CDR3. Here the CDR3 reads CASSLTPPGGGQPQHF. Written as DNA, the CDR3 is TGTGCCAGCAGTTTAACCCCTCCCGGAGGCGGTCAGCCCCAGCATTTT.

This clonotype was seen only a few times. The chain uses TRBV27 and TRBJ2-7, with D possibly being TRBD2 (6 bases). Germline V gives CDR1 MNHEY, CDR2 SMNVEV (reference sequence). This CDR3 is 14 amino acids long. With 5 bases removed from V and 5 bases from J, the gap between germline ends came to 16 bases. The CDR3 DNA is TGTGCCAGCAGTCCGCGCGGGATTTCCCACGAGCAGTACTTC. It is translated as CASSPRGISHEQYF.

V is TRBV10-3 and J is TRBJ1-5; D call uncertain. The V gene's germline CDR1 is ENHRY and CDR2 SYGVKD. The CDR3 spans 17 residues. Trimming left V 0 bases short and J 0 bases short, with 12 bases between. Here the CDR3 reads CAISESLGEPSNQPQHF. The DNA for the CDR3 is TGTGCCATCAGTGAGTCGCTGGGAGAACCTAGCAATCAGCCCCAGCATTTT.

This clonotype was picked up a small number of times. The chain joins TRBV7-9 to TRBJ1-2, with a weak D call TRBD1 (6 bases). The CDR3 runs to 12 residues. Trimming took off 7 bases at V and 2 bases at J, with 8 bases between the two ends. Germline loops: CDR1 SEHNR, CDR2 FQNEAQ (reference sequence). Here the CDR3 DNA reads TGTGCCAGCAACGGACAGAACTATGGCTACACCTTC. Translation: CASNGQNYGYTF.

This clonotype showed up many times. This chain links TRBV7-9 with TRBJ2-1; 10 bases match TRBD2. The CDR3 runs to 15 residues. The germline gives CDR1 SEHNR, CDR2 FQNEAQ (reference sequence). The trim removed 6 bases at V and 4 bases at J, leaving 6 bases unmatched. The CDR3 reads CASSVAGGYYNEQFF. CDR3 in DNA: TGTGCCAGCAGTGTAGCGGGAGGCTATTACAATGAGCAGTTCTTC. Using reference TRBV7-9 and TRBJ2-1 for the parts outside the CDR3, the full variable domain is DTGVSQNPRHKITKRGQNVTFRCDPISEHNRLYWYRQTLGQGPEFLTYFQNEAQLEKSRLLSDRFSAERPKGSFSTLEIQRTEQGDSAMYLCASSVAGGYYNEQFFGPGTRLTVL.